The 28 T cell receptor beta chains below were found in one sample sequenced in a study of shared clonotypes between healthy human individuals. The assay was immunoSEQ multiplex PCR, and TCRdb's table has in-frame clones only and misses some. The repertoire holds approximately 510,000 clones, with roughly 78% as singletons. The sample comprised PBMCs. The receptor set was obtained from a woman aged 40 to 55 in good health. Some clones in this sample may be carry-over from other donors' samples.

The V call is TRBV28, the J call TRBJ1-5; possibly TRBD1 for D (5 bases). CDR3 length: 12 amino acids. CDR1 MDHEN and CDR2 SYDVKM come from the germline V gene. The V end lost 5 bases, the J end lost 6 bases, and 8 bases lay between the germline ends. This chain's CDR3 is CASSPRVQPQHF. The CDR3 bases are TGTGCCAGCAGTCCCAGGGTTCAGCCCCAGCATTTT.

The chain recombines TRBV7-2 with TRBJ2-2, with D possibly matching TRBD1 (5 bases). The CDR3 totals 15 residues. Germline V gives CDR1 SGHTA, CDR2 FQGNSA. Trimming removed 5 bases at V and 2 bases at J, with 12 bases between. CDR3 protein: CASSRQSFNTGELFF. CDR3 in DNA: TGTGCCAGCAGCCGACAGAGTTTCAACACCGGGGAGCTGTTTTTT. Filled out from reference TRBV7-2 and TRBJ2-2, the complete variable domain reads GAGVSQSPSNKVTEKGKDVELRCDPISGHTALYWYRQSLGQGLEFLIYFQGNSAPDKSGLPSDRFSAERTGGSVSTLTIQRTQQEDSAVYLCASSRQSFNTGELFFGEGSRLTVL.

This rearrangement joins TRBV6-1 to TRBJ1-5; D unclear. The ends were cut back, 9 bases at V and 4 bases at J, with 13 bases in the middle. The V gene's germline CDR1 is MNHNS and CDR2 SASEGT. CDR3 length: 13 residues. CDR3 region: CASCSRENQPQHF. For the CDR3, the DNA is TGTGCCAGTTGCTCGCGGGAGAATCAGCCCCAGCATTTT.

This clone was found a few times. The J gene is TRBJ1-2, the V gene TRBV5-1; no clear D gene. CDR3 length equals 17 residues. In germline, CDR1 is SGHRS, CDR2 YFSETQ. Trimming left V 0 bases short and J 0 bases short, with 15 bases between. CDR3 in DNA: TGCGCCAGCAGCTTGGAGGTCTGGCAGAGGACTAACTATGGCTACACCTTC. The encoded protein is CASSLEVWQRTNYGYTF.

V and J are TRBV6-4 and TRBJ2-1; 7 bases are a match to TRBD2. The CDR3 has 13 amino acids. V shed 3 bases, J shed 6 bases, and the junction held 2 bases outside the gene matches. Germline V gene sequence: CDR1 MRHNA, CDR2 SNTAGT. The CDR3 DNA sequence: TGTGCCAGCAGTGAGCGGGAGACCAATGAGCAGTTCTTC. This gives the protein CASSERETNEQFF.

The chain couples TRBV6-6 to TRBJ2-2; 9 positions agree with TRBD1. The CDR3 extends over 14 amino acids. The germline V gene encodes CDR1 MNHNY and CDR2 SVGAGI (reference sequence). The CDR3: CNCRDRENTGELFF. The CDR3 DNA reads as TGTAATTGCCGGGACAGGGAGAACACCGGGGAGCTGTTTTTT.

The CDR3 here is CASSPRGSSGTQTQYF. The CDR3 nucleotides are TGTGCCAGCAGCCCGAGAGGGTCTAGCGGGACACAGACCCAGTACTTC. The chain combines TRBV9 with TRBJ2-5; 9 bases fit TRBD2. This CDR3 has 16 residues. Losses at the gene ends were 4 bases for V and 6 bases for J; bases not matched to a gene: 13. Germline CDR1 is SGDLS and CDR2 is YYNGEE.

This chain joins TRBV7-8 and TRBJ2-1, with 14 bases aligning to TRBD2. The CDR3 sequence is 15 residues long. Losses at the gene ends were 1 base for V and 9 bases for J; bases not matched to a gene: 2. From germline, CDR1 is SGHVS and CDR2 FQNEAQ. The CDR3, as DNA: TGTGCCAGCAGCTTAGGGACTAGCGGGAGGTCTGAGCAGTTCTTC. Its translation: CASSLGTSGRSEQFF. Full variable domain (missing parts from reference TRBV7-8 and TRBJ2-1): GAGVSQSPRYKVAKRGQDVALRCDPISGHVSLFWYQQALGQGPEFLTYFQNEAQLDKSGLPSDRFFAERPEGSVSTLKIQRTQQEDSAVYLCASSLGTSGRSEQFFGPGTRLTVL.

The V and J genes are TRBV5-6 and TRBJ1-3, with 9 bases matching TRBD1. This CDR3 spans 16 amino acids. With 0 bases clipped from V and 3 bases from J, the junction kept 4 bases outside the gene matches. The germline V gene encodes CDR1 SGHDT and CDR2 YYEEEE. The CDR3 reads CASSLDWTGVGNTIYF. In nucleotides, the CDR3 is TGTGCCAGCAGCTTGGATTGGACAGGGGTTGGAAACACCATATATTTT.

V and J are TRBV4-1 and TRBJ1-4; the match to TRBD1 covers 8 bases. Trimming at V came to 4 bases and at J to 0 bases, leaving 4 bases not matched to a gene. In germline, CDR1 is MGHRA, CDR2 YSYEKL. CDR3 length equals 16 residues. This chain's CDR3 is CASSPGQGATNEKLFF. CDR3 nucleotide sequence: TGCGCCAGCAGCCCAGGACAGGGAGCAACTAATGAAAAACTGTTTTTT.

The chain employs TRBV25-1 and TRBJ2-7; D is undetermined. V lost 0 bases and J lost 5, with 20 bases in between. The CDR3 contains 17 residues. In germline, CDR1 is MGHDK, CDR2 SYGVNS. CDR3: CASSEYLGRSKSDEQYF. The CDR3 DNA reads as TGTGCCAGCAGTGAATATCTTGGGCGATCGAAGTCGGACGAGCAGTACTTC.

This chain joins TRBV7-3 and TRBJ2-6; D perhaps matches TRBD1 (5 bases). This CDR3 comprises 13 residues. V was trimmed by 5 bases and J by 11 bases, leaving 13 bases between them. CDR1 is SGHTA, CDR2 FQGTGA, per germline. In nucleotides, the CDR3 is TGTGCCAGCAGCACCTCCCAGGGTGACGTCCTGACTTTC. Protein product: CASSTSQGDVLTF.

This rearrangement joins TRBV4-3 to TRBJ2-3; TRBD1 agrees at 7 bases. Losses at the gene ends were 0 bases for V and 7 bases for J; bases not matched to a gene: 7. The CDR3 is 15 amino acids. In germline, CDR1 is LGHNA, CDR2 YSLEER. This chain's CDR3 is CASSQDQQGVYTQYF. CDR3 in DNA: TGCGCCAGCAGCCAAGATCAGCAGGGGGTGTATACGCAGTATTTT.

The chain is built from TRBV29-1 and TRBJ2-7; 8 bases match TRBD1. Trimming at V came to 7 bases and at J to 0 bases, leaving 8 bases not matched to a gene. CDR1 is SQVTM, CDR2 ANQGSEA, per germline. The CDR3 runs to 14 residues. Written as DNA, the CDR3 is TGCAGCGCCGCGGACAGGGTCCTCTCCTACGAGCAGTACTTC. As protein: CSAADRVLSYEQYF.

The sample holds one count of this clone. This sequence joins TRBV5-1 and TRBJ2-1; 13 bases align to TRBD2. V shed 0 bases, J shed 9 bases, and the junction held 9 bases outside the gene matches. This CDR3 is built from 17 residues. Germline lookup yields CDR1 SGHRS and CDR2 YFSETQ. The CDR3 loop is CASSLAALAGGPGEQFF. The CDR3 nucleotides are TGCGCCAGCAGCTTGGCCGCACTAGCGGGAGGGCCGGGTGAGCAGTTCTTC.

The table lists this clone with a few counts. The J gene is TRBJ1-1, the V gene TRBV4-1; 8 bases match TRBD1. Trimming removed 3 bases from V and 0 bases from J; junction bases left unmatched: 6. The CDR3 has 16 amino acids. CDR1 is MGHRA, CDR2 YSYEKL, per germline. The CDR3 sequence: CASSQHTGGMNTEAFF. In DNA, the CDR3 is TGCGCCAGCAGCCAGCACACAGGGGGAATGAACACTGAAGCTTTCTTT.

The rearrangement joins TRBV6-1 to TRBJ2-2, with 7 bases lining up with TRBD1. The germline gives CDR1 MNHNS, CDR2 SASEGT. The CDR3 consists of 16 residues. Losses at the gene ends were 4 bases for V and 5 bases for J; bases not matched to a gene: 10. The CDR3 DNA reads as TGTGCCAGCAGTGCCTCGCGACAGGGCGGAACCGGGGAGCTGTTTTTT. It specifies CASSASRQGGTGELFF.

In regard to this clone: At one end, the junction sequence differs from germline, possibly due to a read error. The rearrangement uses TRBV7-9 and TRBJ2-1; D is uncertain. Germline V lookup: CDR1 SEHNR, CDR2 FQNEAQ (reference sequence). The CDR3 runs 14 residues. CDR3 DNA: TGTGCCAGCAGCGAGGCCCACGGTTACAATGAACAGTTCTTC. This encodes CASSEAHGYNEQFF. The full variable domain, rest sourced from reference TRBV7-9 and TRBJ2-1, is DTGVSQNPRHKITKRGQNVTFRCDPISEHNRLYWYRQTLGQGPEFLTYFQNEAQLEKSRLLSDRFSAERPKGSFSTLEIQRTEQGDSAMYLCASSEAHGYNEQFFGPGTRLTVL.

The chain is built from TRBV11-2 and TRBJ2-2, with a weak D call TRBD1 (6 bases). Germline-derived CDR1 and CDR2 are SGHAT and FQNNGV. The CDR3 loop spans 15 amino acids. With 2 bases removed from V and 4 bases from J, the gap between germline ends came to 11 bases. CDR3 sequence (DNA): TGTGCCAGCAGCTTAAACAGGGTCGGCACCGGGGAGCTGTTTTTT. It translates to CASSLNRVGTGELFF.

The CDR3: CASSLGDPSDTQYF. Written as DNA, the CDR3 is TGTGCCAGCAGCTTAGGGGATCCCTCAGATACGCAGTATTTT. The chain is built from TRBV11-3 and TRBJ2-3; D call uncertain. Trimming shortened V by 1 base and J by 4 bases, and 9 bases separated the two germline ends. In germline, CDR1 is SGHNT, CDR2 YENEEA. The CDR3 has 14 amino acids.

A word on this clone: The same CDR3 is also encoded by other DNA sequences in this sample. The CDR3 bases are TGTGCCAGCAGCCCGACAGGGGACTCCTACAATGAGCAGTTCTTC. It specifies CASSPTGDSYNEQFF. The rearrangement joins TRBV5-4 to TRBJ2-1, with TRBD1 matching over 8 bases. Germline V CDR1 and CDR2: SGHNT, YYREEE (reference sequence). Trimming removed 4 bases from V and 0 bases from J; junction bases left unmatched: 3. CDR3 size: 15 residues.

This clone occurred a few times. J is TRBJ2-6 and V is TRBV5-1, with 9 bases aligning to TRBD1. The CDR3 has 17 amino acids. Germline CDR1 reads SGHRS; CDR2 reads YFSETQ. V shed 4 bases and J 0 bases; nucleotides not matched to a gene: 5. The CDR3 DNA follows: TGCGCCAGCAGCCCCGGGACAGGGCGCTCTGGGGCCAACGTCCTGACTTTC. This gives the protein CASSPGTGRSGANVLTF. Combining the CDR3 with reference TRBV5-1 and TRBJ2-6 gives the whole variable domain KAGVTQTPRYLIKTRGQQVTLSCSPISGHRSVSWYQQTPGQGLQFLFEYFSETQRNKGNFPGRFSGRQFSNSRSEMNVSTLELGDSALYLCASSPGTGRSGANVLTFGAGSRLTVL.

The chain uses TRBV7-2 and TRBJ2-2; possible D gene TRBD2, 7 bases. CDR3 length: 17 residues. Germline V gene data show CDR1 as SGHTA and CDR2 as FQGNSA. V was trimmed by 5 bases and J by 3 bases, leaving 19 bases between them. The CDR3 coding sequence is TGTGCCAGCAGCCCCATGAGGGGGAGGGACTACACCGGGGAGCTGTTTTTT. It codes for CASSPMRGRDYTGELFF.

The chain joins TRBV5-4 to TRBJ1-1; a possible D gene is TRBD1 (5 bases). CDR3 size: 17 residues. V shed 1 base and J shed 1 base, with 17 bases lying between them. Germline CDR1 and CDR2: SGHNT and YYREEE (reference sequence). Here the CDR3 reads CASSLSLTRGKNTEAFF. CDR3 nucleotides: TGTGCCAGCAGCTTGAGTCTTACACGGGGGAAGAACACTGAAGCTTTCTTT.

The chain joins TRBV10-3 to TRBJ2-1; D possibly matches TRBD1 or TRBD2 (5 bases each). Germline V gives CDR1 ENHRY, CDR2 SYGVKD. V dropped 6 bases and J dropped 7 bases, with 13 bases sitting between them. The CDR3 sequence is 13 residues long. CDR3 DNA sequence: TGTGCCATCAGCGGGGCGGGTAGGAATGAGCAGTTCTTC. Translation gives CAISGAGRNEQFF.

The genes are TRBV7-8 and TRBJ2-7, with TRBD2 as a possible D gene (6 bases). Trimming left V 7 bases short and J 6 bases short, with 16 bases between. This CDR3 is built from 13 residues. CDR1 and CDR2 (germline): SGHVS, FQNEAQ. DNA of the CDR3: TGTGCCAGCATCCGAGCGCAGGGAGGCGAGCAGTACTTC. It yields the protein CASIRAQGGEQYF.

The chain has TRBV7-8 and TRBJ1-1; D is ambiguous. V shed 0 bases and J shed 4 bases, with 12 bases lying between them. The CDR3 consists of 15 residues. From germline, CDR1 is SGHVS and CDR2 FQNEAQ. CDR3 nucleotide sequence: TGTGCCAGCAGCTTAGCTAAGACGAGGAGCACTGAAGCTTTCTTT. Its translation is CASSLAKTRSTEAFF.

This sequence joins TRBV5-4 and TRBJ2-5; D possibly corresponds to TRBD2 (5 bases). Deletions cut 3 bases from V and 3 bases from J, with 12 bases between. CDR1 and CDR2 from the germline V gene are SGHNT and YYREEE (reference sequence). The CDR3 contains 14 residues. The CDR3 sequence is CASSSPSTKETQYF. In nucleotides, the CDR3 is TGTGCCAGCAGCTCACCCTCGACTAAAGAGACCCAGTACTTC. The full variable domain, its missing parts supplied by reference TRBV5-4 and TRBJ2-5, is ETGVTQSPTHLIKTRGQQVTLRCSSQSGHNTVSWYQQALGQGPQFIFQYYREEENGRGNFPPRFSGLQFPNYSSELNVNALELDDSALYLCASSSPSTKETQYFGPGTRLLVL.